The clone carrying this T cell receptor beta chain appeared many times. Its antigen is currently unknown. MiXCR, applied by TCRdb to the 5' RACE reads, yields one record per CDR3 protein. The data contain fewer than 650,000 distinct CDR3 sequences, around 7.5% of them singletons. This entry is derived from a study of identical twins. Study-wide points: The study found that models underestimated out-of-frame TCR alpha sharing in monozygotic twins. Twin-shared out-of-frame alpha sequences showed excess low generation probability. Analyses of zero insertions could, in part, be confounded by invariant MAIT and iNKT cells.

These data also featured in a second study, about yellow fever vaccine responses in identical twins.

What was sequenced was PBMCs. This receptor was obtained from a woman in her late teens or twenties in good health.

CDR3 in amino acids: CSARKGQETQYF. CDR3 in DNA: TGCAGTGCTAGAAAGGGCCAGGAGACCCAGTACTTC. The chain employs TRBV20-1 and TRBJ2-5, with D hard to call. V was clipped by 2 bases and J by 5 bases, with 9 bases between them. From germline, CDR1 is DFQATT and CDR2 SNEGSKA (reference sequence). CDR3 length: 12 amino acids.